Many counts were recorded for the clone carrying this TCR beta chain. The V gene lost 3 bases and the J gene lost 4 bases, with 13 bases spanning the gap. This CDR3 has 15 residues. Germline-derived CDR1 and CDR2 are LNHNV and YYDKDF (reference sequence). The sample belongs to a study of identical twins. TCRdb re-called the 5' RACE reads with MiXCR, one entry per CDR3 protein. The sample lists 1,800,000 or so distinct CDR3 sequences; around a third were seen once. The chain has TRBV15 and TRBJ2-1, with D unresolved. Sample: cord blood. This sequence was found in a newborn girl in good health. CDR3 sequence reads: CATSSKTTLYNEQFF. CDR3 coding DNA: TGTGCCACCAGCAGTAAAACGACCCTTTACAATGAGCAGTTCTTC.